Following are 21 T cell receptor beta chains from one sample sequenced in a study of T-cell memory formation after mild COVID-19. TCRdb re-analysed the 5' RACE reads in MiXCR, keeping a single row per CDR3 protein. The sample lists hundreds of thousands of distinct CDR3 sequences; roughly an eighth were seen once. The sequencing input was PBMCs or a T cell subset sorted from them (not recorded which). The receptors come from a man aged 18 to 35 who had mild COVID-19 (a few samples of this study predate the infection). Cell type and time point are not known.

The sample holds many counts of this clonotype. The chain uses TRBV5-1 and TRBJ1-6; D unresolved. CDR3 length: 13 amino acids. Deletions cut 2 bases from V and 7 bases from J, with 7 bases between. CDR1 is SGHRS and CDR2 is YFSETQ in the germline V gene. In nucleotides, the CDR3 is TGCGCCAGCAGCTTTGGGTCAAATTCACCCCTCCACTTT. Translating gives CASSFGSNSPLHF.

The chain's CDR3 is CSAGSGGRMETQYF. CDR3 bases: TGCAGTGCTGGTAGCGGGGGGCGAATGGAGACCCAGTACTTC. The chain joins TRBV20-1 to TRBJ2-5; 10 positions agree with TRBD2. Germline V CDR1 and CDR2: DFQATT, SNEGSKA (reference sequence). The J segment lost 5 bases and the V segment lost 5 bases, leaving 8 bases of the junction unmatched. This CDR3 spans 14 amino acids.

The chain joins TRBV7-3 to TRBJ1-6; a weak D match, TRBD1 (6 bases). V shed 2 bases and J shed 9 bases, with 14 bases lying between them. Germline V CDR1 and CDR2: SGHTA, FQGTGA. This CDR3 is built from 15 residues. This chain's CDR3 is CASSLEAGGGSPLHF. The CDR3 coding sequence is TGTGCCAGCAGCTTAGAAGCCGGAGGGGGTTCACCCCTCCACTTT.

This clonotype came up many times. This chain links TRBV7-9 with TRBJ2-5; 8 nucleotides align to TRBD1. The CDR3 has 15 residues. V was pared by 5 bases and J by 4 bases, with 9 bases of the junction left unmatched. Germline V lookup: CDR1 SEHNR, CDR2 FQNEAQ (reference sequence). The CDR3 region has the DNA TGTGCCAGCAGCGCTGATTACAGGGGGAGAGAGACCCAGTACTTC. Translating it yields CASSADYRGRETQYF. The variable domain in full, completed from reference TRBV7-9 and TRBJ2-5, reads DTGVSQNPRHKITKRGQNVTFRCDPISEHNRLYWYRQTLGQGPEFLTYFQNEAQLEKSRLLSDRFSAERPKGSFSTLEIQRTEQGDSAMYLCASSADYRGRETQYFGPGTRLLVL.

V and J are TRBV12-3 or TRBV12-4 and TRBJ1-1; 8 nucleotides line up with TRBD1. Trimming cost V 0 bases and J 3 bases; bases outside gene matches: 6. The CDR3 has 16 residues. The CDR3, as DNA: TGTGCCAGCAGTTTAGCGCGGACAGGGCCTTACACTGAAGCTTTCTTT. Its translation is CASSLARTGPYTEAFF.

This clonotype has more than one count but fewer than ten. The genes are TRBV6-1 and TRBJ1-1, with D possibly TRBD1 on 6 matching bases. Germline-derived CDR1 and CDR2 are MNHNS and SASEGT. The CDR3 extends over 12 amino acids. The V end lost 6 bases, the J end lost 10 bases, and 15 bases lay between the germline ends. The CDR3 DNA sequence: TGTGCCAGCAGGGAACAACAGGGAAGAGCTTTCTTT. Protein: CASREQQGRAFF.

At least ten counts were recorded for this clonotype. The chain is built from TRBV12-3 or TRBV12-4 and TRBJ2-2; D is unclear. The CDR3 is made up of 14 amino acids. Trimming removed 1 base at V and 2 bases at J, with 5 bases between. CDR3 region: CASSLGDNTGELFF. CDR3 sequence (DNA): TGTGCCAGCAGTTTAGGTGACAACACCGGGGAGCTGTTTTTT.

This clonotype was seen a few times. The chain couples TRBV30 to TRBJ2-4; tentatively, D is TRBD1 or TRBD2 (5 bases each). Trimming left V 4 bases short and J 0 bases short, with 28 bases between. Germline V CDR1 and CDR2: GTSNPN, SVGIG (reference sequence). The CDR3 runs to 20 residues. The CDR3 coding sequence is TGTGCCTGGACTCTTCCTATCCGGGCTTGGGACCAATTAGCCAAAAACATTCAGTACTTC. It translates to CAWTLPIRAWDQLAKNIQYF.

The V and J genes are TRBV30 and TRBJ1-6; TRBD1 might be the D (6 bases). CDR1 and CDR2 from the germline V gene are GTSNPN and SVGIG (reference sequence). Trimming cost V 0 bases and J 8 bases, with 11 bases left between them. This CDR3 has 14 amino acids. CDR3 region: CAWSVTAGDSPLHF. The CDR3, as DNA: TGTGCCTGGAGTGTAACGGCAGGGGATTCACCCCTCCACTTT.

This clonotype was picked up a small number of times. The genes are TRBV6-5 and TRBJ2-3; perhaps D is TRBD1 or TRBD2 (5 bases each). This CDR3 region has 13 residues. CDR1 is MNHEY and CDR2 is SVGAGI in the germline V gene. Trimming removed 6 bases from V and 2 bases from J, with 9 bases in between. The CDR3 spells CASRGTDTDTQYF. The CDR3 DNA is TGTGCCAGCAGAGGGACGGACACAGATACGCAGTATTTT.

V and J are TRBV27 and TRBJ2-1; D remains unclear. Trimming stripped 4 bases from V and 11 bases from J, with 12 bases between. The CDR3 length is 12 residues. Germline lookup yields CDR1 MNHEY and CDR2 SMNVEV (reference sequence). CDR3 protein: CASSSNHLKQFF. For the CDR3, the DNA is TGTGCCAGCAGTTCTAATCATCTTAAGCAGTTCTTC.

By proportion, this clonotype is medium-sized (0.01 to 0.1%). The V call is TRBV24-1, the J call TRBJ2-1; perhaps D is TRBD1 or TRBD2 (5 bases each). V was clipped by 9 bases and J by 0 bases, with 17 bases between them. The CDR3 spans 16 residues. Germline-derived CDR1 and CDR2 are KGHDR and SFDVKD. The CDR3: CATRGRNVSSYNEQFF. CDR3 coding DNA: TGTGCCACCCGGGGCCGGAATGTTAGCTCCTACAATGAGCAGTTCTTC.

The rearrangement joins TRBV12-3 or TRBV12-4 to TRBJ2-7; D might be TRBD1 or TRBD2, each matching 5 bases. V was cut by 6 bases and J by 3 bases, with 15 bases left in between. The CDR3 length is 14 residues. CDR3 amino acids: CASSLPGPIYEQYF. The CDR3 DNA reads TGTGCCAGCAGCCTACCGGGACCCATCTACGAGCAGTACTTC.

The chain has TRBV4-1 and TRBJ1-4, with D unclear. This CDR3 comprises 14 residues. Trimming took off 2 bases at V and 0 bases at J, with 4 bases between the two ends. Germline CDR1 reads MGHRA; CDR2 reads YSYEKL. The CDR3 region is CASSQQSTNEKLFF. The CDR3 bases are TGCGCCAGCAGCCAACAGTCAACTAATGAAAAACTGTTTTTT.

The sample holds a few counts of this clonotype. The chain couples TRBV28 to TRBJ1-5; D is possibly TRBD1 (5 bases). The CDR3 is made up of 13 amino acids. The germline V gene encodes CDR1 MDHEN and CDR2 SYDVKM. The V end lost 6 bases, the J end lost 7 bases, and 13 bases lay between the germline ends. In nucleotides, the CDR3 is TGTGCCAGCAGCTTCCAGGGAGGACAGCCCCAGCATTTT. This gives the protein CASSFQGGQPQHF.

The chain couples TRBV7-9 to TRBJ1-2; D is unresolved. This CDR3 is 12 amino acids long. Germline V lookup: CDR1 SEHNR, CDR2 FQNEAQ (reference sequence). Trimming stripped 3 bases from V and 8 bases from J, with 10 bases between. Written as DNA, the CDR3 is TGTGCCAGCAGCTTTCTCGGGGAAGGCTACACCTTC. This codes for CASSFLGEGYTF.

V and J are TRBV5-6 and TRBJ1-1; D uncertain. The CDR3 has 14 residues. Germline V gene data show CDR1 as SGHDT and CDR2 as YYEEEE. V lost 6 bases and J lost 6, with 18 bases in between. The CDR3 nucleotides are TGTGCCAGCACAACGAAGGGTTGGATCGCTGAAGCTTTCTTT. Translation gives CASTTKGWIAEAFF. Together with reference TRBV5-6 and TRBJ1-1, the CDR3 gives the full variable domain: DAGVTQSPTHLIKTRGQQVTLRCSPKSGHDTVSWYQQALGQGPQFIFQYYEEEERQRGNFPDRFSGHQFPNYSSELNVNALLLGDSALYLCASTTKGWIAEAFFGQGTRLTVV.

The J gene is TRBJ2-2, the V gene TRBV7-9, with D uncertain. CDR1 SEHNR and CDR2 FQNEAQ come from the germline V gene (reference sequence). The CDR3 sequence is 15 residues long. V shed 5 bases and J shed 1 base, with 11 bases lying between them. The CDR3 sequence: CASSPPVGNTGELFF. CDR3 nucleotide sequence: TGTGCCAGCAGCCCGCCGGTCGGGAACACCGGGGAGCTGTTTTTT.

This clonotype was picked up a small number of times. The rearrangement joins TRBV6-5 to TRBJ2-1, with D unclear. The germline CDR1 and CDR2 sequences are MNHEY and SVGAGI. This CDR3 has 13 residues. Deletions cut 0 bases from V and 5 bases from J, with 5 bases between. CDR3 nucleotides: TGTGCCAGCAGTTACTCTACGGACAATGAGCAGTTCTTC. Its translation is CASSYSTDNEQFF.

The genes are TRBV29-1 and TRBJ2-1, with D possibly being TRBD1 (5 bases). From germline, CDR1 is SQVTM and CDR2 ANQGSEA. This CDR3 has 12 amino acids. Trimming pared 4 bases from V and 4 bases from J, leaving 8 bases between. The CDR3, as DNA: TGCAGCGTTGCCAGGGAATACAATGAGCAGTTCTTC. It is translated as CSVAREYNEQFF.

This clonotype was detected a few times. V and J are TRBV6-2 or TRBV6-3 and TRBJ1-3, with D unresolved. The CDR3 sequence is 16 residues long. Trimming took off 2 bases at V and 2 bases at J, with 13 bases between the two ends. CDR1 is MNHEY, CDR2 SVGEGT, per germline. CDR3 residues: CASSYPLRRPGNTIYF. CDR3 sequence (DNA): TGTGCCAGCAGTTACCCTCTGCGGAGACCTGGAAACACCATATATTTT.